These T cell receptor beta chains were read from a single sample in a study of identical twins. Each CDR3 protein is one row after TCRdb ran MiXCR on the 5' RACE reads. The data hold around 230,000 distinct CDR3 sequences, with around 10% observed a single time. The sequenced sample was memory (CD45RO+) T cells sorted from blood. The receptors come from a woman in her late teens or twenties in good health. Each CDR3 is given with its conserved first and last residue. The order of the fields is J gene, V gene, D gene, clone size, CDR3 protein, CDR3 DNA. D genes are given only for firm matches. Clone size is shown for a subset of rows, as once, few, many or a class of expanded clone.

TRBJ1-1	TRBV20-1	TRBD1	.	CSASTGKNTEAFF	TGCAGTGCTTCGACAGGGAAGAACACTGAAGCTTTCTTT
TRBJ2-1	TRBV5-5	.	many	CASSLAAAYNEQFF	TGTGCCAGCAGCTTGGCCGCGGCTTACAATGAGCAGTTCTTC
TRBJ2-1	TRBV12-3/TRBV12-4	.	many	CASSPKGGAGRNEQFF	TGTGCCAGCAGTCCTAAGGGGGGAGCGGGAAGGAATGAGCAGTTCTTC
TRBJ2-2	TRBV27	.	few	CASSPRPGITGELFF	TGTGCCAGCAGCCCCAGACCCGGGATCACCGGGGAGCTGTTTTTT
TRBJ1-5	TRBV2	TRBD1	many	CASAGDRDNQPQHF	TGTGCCAGCGCCGGGGACAGGGATAATCAGCCCCAGCATTTT
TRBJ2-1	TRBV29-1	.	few	CSLVRDTYNEQFF	TGCAGCCTAGTCCGGGACACCTACAATGAGCAGTTCTTC
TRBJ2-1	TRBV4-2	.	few	CASSQARSSYNEQFF	TGTGCCAGCAGCCAAGCCAGGAGCTCCTACAATGAGCAGTTCTTC
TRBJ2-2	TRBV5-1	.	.	CASSPFTGTGELFF	TGCGCCAGCAGCCCCTTCACAGGGACCGGGGAGCTGTTTTTT
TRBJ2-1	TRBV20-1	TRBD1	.	CSARDREYEQFF	TGCAGTGCAAGGGACAGGGAGTATGAGCAGTTCTTC
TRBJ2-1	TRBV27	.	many	CASSKGPPSNEQFF	TGTGCCAGCAGTAAGGGACCTCCCTCGAATGAGCAGTTCTTC
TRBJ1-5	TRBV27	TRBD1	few	CASRPLFRGAGQPQHF	TGTGCCAGCAGACCCCTCTTCAGGGGGGCCGGACAGCCCCAGCATTTT
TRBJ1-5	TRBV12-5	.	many	CASGSSFGGGTNQPQHF	TGTGCTAGTGGTTCTTCATTTGGCGGGGGTACCAATCAGCCCCAGCATTTT
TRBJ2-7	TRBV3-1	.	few	CASRRTGSSYEQYF	TGTGCCAGCAGACGCACAGGGAGCTCCTACGAGCAGTACTTC
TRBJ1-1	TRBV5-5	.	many	CASSLVGKTEAFF	TGTGCCAGCAGCTTGGTGGGGAAAACTGAAGCTTTCTTT
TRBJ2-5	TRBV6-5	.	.	CASSHTGETQYF	TGTGCCAGCAGTCATACGGGAGAGACCCAGTACTTC
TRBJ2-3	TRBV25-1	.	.	CASSDTLTQYF	TGTGCCAGCAGTGACACCCTCACGCAGTATTTT
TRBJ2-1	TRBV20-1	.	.	CSGRSGLEQFF	TGCAGTGGGCGTTCTGGTTTGGAGCAGTTCTTC
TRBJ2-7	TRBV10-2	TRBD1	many	CASSRGPGQGYHEQYF	TGCGCCAGCAGTCGGGGCCCAGGACAGGGATACCACGAGCAGTACTTC
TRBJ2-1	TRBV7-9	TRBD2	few	CASSFHGLAGEEQFF	TGTGCCAGCAGCTTCCATGGACTAGCGGGAGAAGAGCAGTTCTTC
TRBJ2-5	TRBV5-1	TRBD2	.	CASSHSGSQETQYF	TGCGCCAGCTCCCATAGCGGGAGCCAAGAGACCCAGTACTTC
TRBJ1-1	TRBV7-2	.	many	CASSLGFTEAFF	TGTGCCAGCAGCTTGGGGTTTACTGAAGCTTTCTTT
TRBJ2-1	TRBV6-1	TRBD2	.	CASRLAGGNEQFF	TGTGCCAGTCGACTAGCGGGAGGGAATGAGCAGTTCTTC
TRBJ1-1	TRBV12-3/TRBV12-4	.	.	CASSGYSPMNTEAFF	TGTGCCAGCAGCGGATACAGTCCTATGAACACTGAAGCTTTCTTT
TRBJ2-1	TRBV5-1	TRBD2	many	CASTQRTSGREHNEQFF	TGCGCCAGCACCCAGCGGACTAGCGGGAGGGAGCACAATGAGCAGTTCTTC
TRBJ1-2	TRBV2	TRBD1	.	CASRATGGGGYTF	TGTGCCAGCAGAGCAACAGGGGGGGGTGGCTACACCTTC
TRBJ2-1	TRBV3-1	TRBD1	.	CASSQWTGGGSEQFF	TGTGCCAGCAGCCAATGGACAGGGGGCGGCTCTGAGCAGTTCTTC
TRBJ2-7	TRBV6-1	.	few	CASSDGGGTPYEQYF	TGTGCCAGCAGTGATGGGGGAGGCACCCCCTACGAGCAGTACTTC
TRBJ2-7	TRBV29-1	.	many	CSVRGQMDEQYF	TGCAGCGTGAGAGGACAGATGGACGAGCAGTACTTC
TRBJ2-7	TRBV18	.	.	CASSPDSLHNPSRYEQYF	TGTGCCAGCTCACCGGACTCCCTCCATAACCCAAGCCGCTACGAGCAGTACTTC
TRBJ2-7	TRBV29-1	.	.	CSVEVGGYEQYF	TGCAGCGTTGAAGTCGGCGGGTACGAGCAGTACTTC
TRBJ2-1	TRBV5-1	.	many	CASSLRAGANEQFF	TGCGCCAGCAGCTTGCGGGCAGGGGCGAATGAGCAGTTCTTC
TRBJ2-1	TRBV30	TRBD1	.	CAYPTGLGNEQFF	TGTGCCTACCCGACAGGGCTCGGGAATGAGCAGTTCTTC
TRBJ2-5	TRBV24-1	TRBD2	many	CATSDPGLTGGETQYF	TGTGCCACCAGTGATCCTGGACTCACGGGGGGAGAGACCCAGTACTTC
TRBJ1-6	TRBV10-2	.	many	CASSGDRNSPLHF	TGCGCCAGCAGCGGCGACAGAAATTCACCCCTCCACTTT
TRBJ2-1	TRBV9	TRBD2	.	CASSVASAGGRSEQFF	TGTGCCAGCAGCGTAGCTTCAGCGGGGGGGCGATCTGAGCAGTTCTTC
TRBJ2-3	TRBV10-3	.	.	CAIRGADTQYF	TGTGCCATCAGGGGGGCAGATACGCAGTATTTT
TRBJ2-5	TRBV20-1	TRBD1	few	CSARAGQGNQETQYF	TGCAGTGCTAGAGCGGGACAGGGGAACCAAGAGACCCAGTACTTC
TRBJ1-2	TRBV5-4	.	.	CASSLAPTTKGYTF	TGTGCCAGCAGCTTGGCTCCAACCACTAAAGGCTACACCTTC
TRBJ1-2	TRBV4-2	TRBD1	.	CASSPGQGKIYGYTF	TGTGCCAGCAGCCCCGGACAGGGGAAGATCTATGGCTACACCTTC
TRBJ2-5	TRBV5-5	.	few	CASSFGVGNQETQYF	TGTGCCAGCAGCTTTGGTGTGGGGAACCAAGAGACCCAGTACTTC
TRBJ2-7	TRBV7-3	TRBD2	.	CASSINSGGPYEQYF	TGTGCCAGCAGCATCAATAGCGGGGGGCCCTACGAGCAGTACTTC